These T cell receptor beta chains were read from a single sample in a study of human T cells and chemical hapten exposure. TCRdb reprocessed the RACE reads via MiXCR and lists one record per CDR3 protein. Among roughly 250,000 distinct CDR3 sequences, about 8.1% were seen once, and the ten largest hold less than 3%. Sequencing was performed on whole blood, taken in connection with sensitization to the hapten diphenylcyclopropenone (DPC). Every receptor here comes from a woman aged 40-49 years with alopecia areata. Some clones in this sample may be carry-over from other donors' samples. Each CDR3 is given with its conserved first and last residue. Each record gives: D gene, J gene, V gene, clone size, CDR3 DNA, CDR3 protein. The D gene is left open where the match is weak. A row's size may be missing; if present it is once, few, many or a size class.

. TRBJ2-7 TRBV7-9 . TGTGCCAGCCTCGGGGAATCCTCCTACGAGCAGTACTTC CASLGESSYEQYF
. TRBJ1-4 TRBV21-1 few TGTGCCAGCAGCAAAGGAGGAGGACTCCTTAATGAAAAACTGTTTTTT CASSKGGGLLNEKLFF
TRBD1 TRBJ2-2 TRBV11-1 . TGTGCCAGCAGATTGGACAGGGGAAAAACCGGGGAGCTGTTTTTT CASRLDRGKTGELFF
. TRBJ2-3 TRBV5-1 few TGCGCCAGCAAGCCAGGGATTAGCACAGATACGCAGTATTTT CASKPGISTDTQYF
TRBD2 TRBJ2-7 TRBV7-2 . TGTGCCAGCAGCTCAGGGGGACTAGCGGGTGTCTACGAGCAGTACTTC CASSSGGLAGVYEQYF
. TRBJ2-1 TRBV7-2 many TGTGCCAGCAGTTCACAGGGTGGCTCCTACAATGAGCAGTTCTTC CASSSQGGSYNEQFF
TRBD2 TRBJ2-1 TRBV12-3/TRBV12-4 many TGTGCCAGCAGTCTCCGACTAGCGGGATTAGGTGAGCAGTTCTTC CASSLRLAGLGEQFF
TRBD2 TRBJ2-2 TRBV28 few TGTGCCAGCAGGAGGACTAGCGGGCGTAGCGGGGAGCTGTTTTTT CASRRTSGRSGELFF
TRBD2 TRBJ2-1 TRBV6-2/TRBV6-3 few TGTGCCAGCAGTCGACTAGCGGGAGACGTCTACAATGAGCAGTTCTTC CASSRLAGDVYNEQFF
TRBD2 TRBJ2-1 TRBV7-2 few TGTGCCAGCAGAAGCGGGACTAGCGGGAGTCACGAGCAGTTCTTC CASRSGTSGSHEQFF
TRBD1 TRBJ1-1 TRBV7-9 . TGTGCCAGCAGCTCTTGGACAGGGGGCATTGAAGCTTTCTTT CASSSWTGGIEAFF
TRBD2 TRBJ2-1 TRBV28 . TGTGCCAGCAGTCCCCACCCCGGGACTAGCGGGAGGGCGGAGTTCTTC CASSPHPGTSGRAEFF
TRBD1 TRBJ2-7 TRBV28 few TGTGCCAGCAGTACCAGACAGGGTATGTGGTACGAGCAGTACTTC CASSTRQGMWYEQYF
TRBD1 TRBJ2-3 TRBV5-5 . TGTGCCAGCAGCTTGACCCCGGACAGGGACGGATATACGCAGTATTTT CASSLTPDRDGYTQYF
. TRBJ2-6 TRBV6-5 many TGTGCCAGCAGTGGCGGGCATAGGGCTATCTCTGGGGCCAACGTCCTGACTTTC CASSGGHRAISGANVLTF
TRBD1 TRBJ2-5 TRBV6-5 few TGTGCCAGCAGTACCACGACAGGGGGTGGGGAGACCCAGTACTTC CASSTTTGGGETQYF
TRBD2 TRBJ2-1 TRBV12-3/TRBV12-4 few TGTGCCAGCAGCCGACTAGCGGGCCTGGGAGATGAGCAGTTCTTC CASSRLAGLGDEQFF
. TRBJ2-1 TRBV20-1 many TGCAGTGCTAGCCTCGGGGGAAGCTCCTACAATGAGCAGTTCTTC CSASLGGSSYNEQFF
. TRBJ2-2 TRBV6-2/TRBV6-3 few TGTGCCAGCAGTTACGTATGGCTCACCGGGGAGCTGTTTTTT CASSYVWLTGELFF
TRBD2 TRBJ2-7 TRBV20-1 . TGCAGTGCCATAAACCTAGCGGGAGGGGTCGGCGAGCAGTACTTC CSAINLAGGVGEQYF
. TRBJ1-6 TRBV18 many TGTGCCAGCTCACCACGAGAAGGGGTTTCGGTGATGAGATCACCCCTCCACTTT CASSPREGVSVMRSPLHF
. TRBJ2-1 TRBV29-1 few TGCAGCGTGGCATACAATGAGCAGTTCTTC CSVAYNEQFF
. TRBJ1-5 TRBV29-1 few TGCAGCGCCACTAGGGGTGGTGATCAGCCCCAGCATTTT CSATRGGDQPQHF
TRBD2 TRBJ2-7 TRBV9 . TGTGCCAGCAGCGTAGCTAGCGGGACCACCTACGAGCAGTACTTC CASSVASGTTYEQYF
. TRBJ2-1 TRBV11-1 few TGTGCCAGCAGCTTACAGGAAAATGAGCAGTTCTTC CASSLQENEQFF
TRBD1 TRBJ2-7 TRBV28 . TGTGCCAGCAGTTTAGAGGGGGCGCAATCCTACGAGCAGTACTTC CASSLEGAQSYEQYF
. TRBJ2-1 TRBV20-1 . TGCAGTGCTAGAGATCTGTACAGCGAATCTTACAATGAGCAGTTCTTC CSARDLYSESYNEQFF
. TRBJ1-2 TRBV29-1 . TGCAGCGTCGGGAATAGGAGGCAGGACCCGCCCCTGCTAGGCTATGGCTACACCTTC CSVGNRRQDPPLLGYGYTF
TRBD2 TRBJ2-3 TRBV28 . TGTGCCAGCAGTTTACTAGCGGCTATAGATACGCAGTATTTT CASSLLAAIDTQYF
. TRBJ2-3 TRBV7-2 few TGTGCCAGCAGCTTAGATAACAGCGGCTATACGCAGTATTTT CASSLDNSGYTQYF
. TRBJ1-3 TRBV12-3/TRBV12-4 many TGTGCCAGCAGTCCTACCTGGGGGAGCTCTGGAAACACCATATATTTT CASSPTWGSSGNTIYF
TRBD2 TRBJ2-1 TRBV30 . TGTGCTTACGCTAGCGGACTGAAGTACAATGAGCAGTTCTTC CAYASGLKYNEQFF
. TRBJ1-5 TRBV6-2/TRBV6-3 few TGTGCCAGCAGCCAAACAGGAGGACAGCCCCAGCATTTT CASSQTGGQPQHF
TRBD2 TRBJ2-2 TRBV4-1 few TGCGCCAGCAGCCACTTTAGCGGGAAGGCGAACACCGGGGAGCTGTTTTTT CASSHFSGKANTGELFF
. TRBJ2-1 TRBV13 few TGTGCCAGCAGCTCCGGACAACCCTACAATGAGCAGTTCTTC CASSSGQPYNEQFF
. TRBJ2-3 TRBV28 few TGTGCCAGCAGTTTATCGGGGGCCGCTAGCACAGATACGCAGTATTTT CASSLSGAASTDTQYF
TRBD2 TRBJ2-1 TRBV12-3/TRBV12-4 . TGTGCCAGCAGTACCGATAAGACTAGCTTAAAGTCCTACAATGAGCAGTTCTTC CASSTDKTSLKSYNEQFF
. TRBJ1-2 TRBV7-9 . TGTGCCAGCAGCTTGGGCGGTAACTATGGCTACACCTTC CASSLGGNYGYTF
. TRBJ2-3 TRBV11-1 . TGTGCCAGCAGCTTAGTGGTTCTGCGGGAAAGCGCAGATACGCAGTATTTT CASSLVVLRESADTQYF
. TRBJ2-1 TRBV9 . TGTGCCAGCAGCGTAGTCGGAACGGGAGAGCAGTTCTTC CASSVVGTGEQFF
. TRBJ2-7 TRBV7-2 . TGTGCCAGCAGCACCCGCCCCTCGATAACCTACGAGCAGTACTTC CASSTRPSITYEQYF
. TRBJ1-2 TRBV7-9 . TGTGCCAGCAGCTTAGATAAGTGGGCAGACCCTAACTATGGCTACACCTTC CASSLDKWADPNYGYTF
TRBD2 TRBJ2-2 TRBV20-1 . TGCAGTGCTAGAATCGGACTAGCATACGGGGAGCTGTTTTTT CSARIGLAYGELFF
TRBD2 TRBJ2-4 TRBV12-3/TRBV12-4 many TGTGCCAGCAGTTTAGCCCTAGCGGGAGGTCGGAACATTCAGTACTTC CASSLALAGGRNIQYF
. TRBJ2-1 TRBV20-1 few TGCAGTGCTAGTTGGGGAGAAGTCGGCAATGAGCAGTTCTTC CSASWGEVGNEQFF
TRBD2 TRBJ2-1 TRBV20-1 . TGCAGTGCTAGAGAGGGGGGCAGGGCAAGCGGGAGACGATACAATGAGCAGTTCTTC CSAREGGRASGRRYNEQFF
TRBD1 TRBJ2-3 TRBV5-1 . TGCGCCAGCAGCCCAATGGGGACAGGGAGGGTAGATACGCAGTATTTT CASSPMGTGRVDTQYF
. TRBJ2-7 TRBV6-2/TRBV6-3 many TGTGCCAGCAGTTCTAGCGAGACCTACGAGCAGTACTTC CASSSSETYEQYF
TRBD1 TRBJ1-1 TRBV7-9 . TGTGCCAGCAGCCCCGGACAGGGACGAACTGAAGCTTTCTTT CASSPGQGRTEAFF
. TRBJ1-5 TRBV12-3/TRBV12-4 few TGTGCCAGCAGGCGGGGCACCTATCAGCCCCAGCATTTT CASRRGTYQPQHF
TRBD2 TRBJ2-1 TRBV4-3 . TGCGCCAGCAGCCAAGATCTTCATAGCGGGCCCGCCTACAATGAGCAGTTCTTC CASSQDLHSGPAYNEQFF
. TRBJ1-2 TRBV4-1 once TGCGCCAGCAGCCAAGGGATAGGACCTAGCTATGGCTACACCTTC CASSQGIGPSYGYTF
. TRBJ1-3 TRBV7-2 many TGTGCCAGCAGCTTAGTGGACTCTGGAAACACCATATATTTT CASSLVDSGNTIYF
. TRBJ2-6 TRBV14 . TGTGCCAGCAGCCCAGGGTCCAACGTCCTGACTTTC CASSPGSNVLTF
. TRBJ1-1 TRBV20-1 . TGCAGTGCTCACGGTCCCGTCTTTGGGGCTTGGACTGAAGCTTTCTTT CSAHGPVFGAWTEAFF
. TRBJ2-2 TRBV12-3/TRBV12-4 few TGTGCCAGCAGTTTTCCCGCGTCTAGCACCGGGGAGCTGTTTTTT CASSFPASSTGELFF
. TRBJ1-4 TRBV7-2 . TGTGCCAGCAGCCCCTCGCAGGCAACTAATGAAAAACTGTTTTTT CASSPSQATNEKLFF